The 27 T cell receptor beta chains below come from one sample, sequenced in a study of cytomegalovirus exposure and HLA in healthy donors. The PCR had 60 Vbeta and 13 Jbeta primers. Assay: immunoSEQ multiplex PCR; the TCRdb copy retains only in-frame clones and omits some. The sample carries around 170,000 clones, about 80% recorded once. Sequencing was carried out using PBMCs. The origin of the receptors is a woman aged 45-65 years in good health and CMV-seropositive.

Written as DNA, the CDR3 is TGTGCCAGCAGCTTAGGTGGCGGACTACAAGAGACCCAGTACTTC. It yields the protein CASSLGGGLQETQYF. The rearrangement uses TRBV11-2 and TRBJ2-5, with D perhaps TRBD2 (6 bases). Trimming pared 1 base from V and 2 bases from J, leaving 11 bases between. The CDR3 extends over 15 amino acids. Germline V CDR1 and CDR2: SGHAT, FQNNGV.

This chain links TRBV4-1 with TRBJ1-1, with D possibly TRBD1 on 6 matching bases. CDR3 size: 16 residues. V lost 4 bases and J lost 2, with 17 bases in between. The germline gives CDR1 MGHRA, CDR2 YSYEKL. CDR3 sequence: CASSRSPGETNTEAFF. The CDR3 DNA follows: TGCGCCAGCAGCCGGTCCCCAGGGGAGACAAACACTGAAGCTTTCTTT.

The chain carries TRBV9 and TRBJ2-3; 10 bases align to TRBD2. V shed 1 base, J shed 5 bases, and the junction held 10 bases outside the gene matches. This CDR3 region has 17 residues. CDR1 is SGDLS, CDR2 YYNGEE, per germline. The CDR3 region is CASSVRMASGGQDTQYF. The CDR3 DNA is TGTGCCAGCAGCGTAAGGATGGCTAGCGGGGGCCAAGATACGCAGTATTTT.

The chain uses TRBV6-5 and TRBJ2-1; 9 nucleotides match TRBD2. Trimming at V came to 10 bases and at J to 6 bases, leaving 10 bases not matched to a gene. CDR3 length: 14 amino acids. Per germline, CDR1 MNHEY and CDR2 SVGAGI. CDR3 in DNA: TGTGCCATCTCTCATCCTAGCGGGGCCAATGAGCAGTTCTTC. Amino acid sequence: CAISHPSGANEQFF.

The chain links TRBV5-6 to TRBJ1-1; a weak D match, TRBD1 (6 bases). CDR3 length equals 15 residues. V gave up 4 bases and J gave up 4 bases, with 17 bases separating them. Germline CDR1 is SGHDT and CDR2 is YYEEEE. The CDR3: CASSPRRGGSTEAFF. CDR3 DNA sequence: TGTGCCAGCAGCCCAAGAAGAGGGGGTAGCACTGAAGCTTTCTTT. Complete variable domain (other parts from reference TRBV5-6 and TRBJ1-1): DAGVTQSPTHLIKTRGQQVTLRCSPKSGHDTVSWYQQALGQGPQFIFQYYEEEERQRGNFPDRFSGHQFPNYSSELNVNALLLGDSALYLCASSPRRGGSTEAFFGQGTRLTVV.

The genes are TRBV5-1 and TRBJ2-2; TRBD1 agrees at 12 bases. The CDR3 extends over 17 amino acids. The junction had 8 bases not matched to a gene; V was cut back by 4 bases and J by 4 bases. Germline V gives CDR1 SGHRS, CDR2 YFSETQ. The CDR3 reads CASSTPGQGAGTGELFF. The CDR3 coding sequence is TGCGCCAGCAGCACCCCGGGACAGGGGGCGGGCACCGGGGAGCTGTTTTTT.

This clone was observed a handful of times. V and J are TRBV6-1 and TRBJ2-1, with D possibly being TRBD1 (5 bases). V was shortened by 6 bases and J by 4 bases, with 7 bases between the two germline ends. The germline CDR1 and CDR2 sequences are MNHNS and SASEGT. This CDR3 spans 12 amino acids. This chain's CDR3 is CASSTGYNEQFF. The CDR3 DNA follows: TGTGCCAGCAGCACAGGTTACAATGAGCAGTTCTTC.

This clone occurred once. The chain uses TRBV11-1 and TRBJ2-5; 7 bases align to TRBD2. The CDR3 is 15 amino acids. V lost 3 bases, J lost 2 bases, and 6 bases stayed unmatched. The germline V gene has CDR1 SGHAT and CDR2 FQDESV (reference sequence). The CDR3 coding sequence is TGTGCCAGCAGCTTGAGCGGGGAAAAGCAAGAGACCCAGTACTTC. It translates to CASSLSGEKQETQYF. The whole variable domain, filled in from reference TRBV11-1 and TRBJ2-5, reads EAEVAQSPRYKITEKSQAVAFWCDPISGHATLYWYRQILGQGPELLVQFQDESVVDDSQLPKDRFSAERLKGVDSTLKIQPAELGDSAMYLCASSLSGEKQETQYFGPGTRLLVL.

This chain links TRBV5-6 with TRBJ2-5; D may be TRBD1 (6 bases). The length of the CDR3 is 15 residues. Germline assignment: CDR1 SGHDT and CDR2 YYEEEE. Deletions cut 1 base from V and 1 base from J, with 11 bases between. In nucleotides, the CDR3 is TGTGCCAGCAGCTTGCTACAGGGTTCCCAAGAGACCCAGTACTTC. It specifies CASSLLQGSQETQYF.

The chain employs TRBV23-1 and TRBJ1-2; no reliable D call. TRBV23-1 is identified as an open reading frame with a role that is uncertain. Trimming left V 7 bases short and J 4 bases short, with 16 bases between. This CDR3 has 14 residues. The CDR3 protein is CASMRRAAVYGYTF. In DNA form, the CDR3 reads TGCGCCAGCATGAGGAGGGCGGCGGTCTATGGCTACACCTTC.

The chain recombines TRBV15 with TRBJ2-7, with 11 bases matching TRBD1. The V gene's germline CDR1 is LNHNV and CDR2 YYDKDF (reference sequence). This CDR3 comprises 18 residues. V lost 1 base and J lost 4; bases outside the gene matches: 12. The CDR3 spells CATSRGTGGLAGDYEQYF. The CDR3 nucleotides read TGTGCCACCAGCAGAGGGACAGGGGGCTTGGCCGGCGATTACGAGCAGTACTTC.

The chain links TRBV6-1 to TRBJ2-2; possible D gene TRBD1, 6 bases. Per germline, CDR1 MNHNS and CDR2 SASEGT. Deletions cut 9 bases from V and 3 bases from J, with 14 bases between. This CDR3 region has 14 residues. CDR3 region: CASIQGRYTGELFF. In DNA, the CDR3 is TGTGCCAGTATACAGGGCCGGTACACCGGGGAGCTGTTTTTT.

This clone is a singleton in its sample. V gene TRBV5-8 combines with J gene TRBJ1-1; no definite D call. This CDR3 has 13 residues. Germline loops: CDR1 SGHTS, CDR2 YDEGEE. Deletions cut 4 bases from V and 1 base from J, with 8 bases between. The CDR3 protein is CASSITENTEAFF. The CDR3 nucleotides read TGTGCCAGCAGCATCACAGAGAACACTGAAGCTTTCTTT.

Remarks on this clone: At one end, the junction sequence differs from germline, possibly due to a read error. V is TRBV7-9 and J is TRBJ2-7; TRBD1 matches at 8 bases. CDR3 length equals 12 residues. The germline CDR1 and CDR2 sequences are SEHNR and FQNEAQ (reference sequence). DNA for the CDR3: TGTTCCAGCAGCATGGGACAGGTGGGGCAGTACTTC. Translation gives CSSSMGQVGQYF.

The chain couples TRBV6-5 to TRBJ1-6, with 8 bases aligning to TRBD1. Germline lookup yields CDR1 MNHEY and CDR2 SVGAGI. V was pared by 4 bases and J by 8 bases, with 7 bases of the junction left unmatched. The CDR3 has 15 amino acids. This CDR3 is CASSSWDRRDSPLHF. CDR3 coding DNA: TGTGCCAGCAGTTCCTGGGACAGGCGAGATTCACCCCTCCACTTT.

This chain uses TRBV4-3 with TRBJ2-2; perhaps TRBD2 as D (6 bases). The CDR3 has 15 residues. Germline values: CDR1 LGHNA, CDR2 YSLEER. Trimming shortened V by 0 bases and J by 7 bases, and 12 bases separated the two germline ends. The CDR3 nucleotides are TGCGCCAGCAGCCAAGATTGGCGGGGCGGCGGGGAGCTGTTTTTT. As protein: CASSQDWRGGGELFF.

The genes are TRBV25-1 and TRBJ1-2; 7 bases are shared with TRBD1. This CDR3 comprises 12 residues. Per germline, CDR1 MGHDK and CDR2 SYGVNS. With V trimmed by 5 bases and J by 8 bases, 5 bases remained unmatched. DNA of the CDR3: TGTGCCAGCAGTTCCTGGACAGGCGGCTACACCTTC. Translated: CASSSWTGGYTF.

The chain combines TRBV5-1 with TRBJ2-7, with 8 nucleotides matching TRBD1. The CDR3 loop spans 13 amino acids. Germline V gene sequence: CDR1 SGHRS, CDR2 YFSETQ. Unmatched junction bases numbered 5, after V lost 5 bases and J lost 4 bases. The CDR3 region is CASSPTGEYEQYF. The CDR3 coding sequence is TGCGCCAGCAGTCCGACAGGGGAGTACGAGCAGTACTTC.

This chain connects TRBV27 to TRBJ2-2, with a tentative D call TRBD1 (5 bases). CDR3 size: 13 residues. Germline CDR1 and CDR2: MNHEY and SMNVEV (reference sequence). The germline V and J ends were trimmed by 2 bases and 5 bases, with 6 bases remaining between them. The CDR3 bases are TGTGCCAGCAGTTTAAGGGGTACCGGGGAGCTGTTTTTT. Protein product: CASSLRGTGELFF.

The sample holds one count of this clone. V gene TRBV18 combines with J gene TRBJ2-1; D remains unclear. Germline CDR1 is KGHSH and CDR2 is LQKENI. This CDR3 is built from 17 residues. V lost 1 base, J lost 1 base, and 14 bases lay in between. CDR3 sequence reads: CASSPRAPVFSYNEQFF. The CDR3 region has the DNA TGTGCCAGCTCACCACGGGCACCGGTTTTTTCCTACAATGAGCAGTTCTTC.

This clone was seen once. CDR3 in amino acids: CASSLDSSYNEQFF. The DNA for the CDR3 is TGTGCCAGCAGCTTAGATAGCTCCTACAATGAGCAGTTCTTC. The V gene is TRBV7-2, the J gene TRBJ2-1; D remains unclear. CDR3 length: 14 residues. V was clipped by 1 base and J by 0 bases, with 4 bases between them. Germline V CDR1 and CDR2: SGHTA, FQGNSA.

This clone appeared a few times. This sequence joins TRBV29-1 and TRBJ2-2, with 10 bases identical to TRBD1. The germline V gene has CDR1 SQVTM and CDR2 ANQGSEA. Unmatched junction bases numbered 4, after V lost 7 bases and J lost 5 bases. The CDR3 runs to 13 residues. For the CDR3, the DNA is TGCAGCGCCCCGGGACAGGGGACCGGGGAGCTGTTTTTT. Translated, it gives CSAPGQGTGELFF.

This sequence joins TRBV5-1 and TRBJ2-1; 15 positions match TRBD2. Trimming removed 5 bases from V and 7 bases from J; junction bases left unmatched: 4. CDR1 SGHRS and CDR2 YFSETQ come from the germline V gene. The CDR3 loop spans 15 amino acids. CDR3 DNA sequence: TGCGCCAGCAGACCGGGACTAGCGGGGGGTAATGAGCAGTTCTTC. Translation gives CASRPGLAGGNEQFF. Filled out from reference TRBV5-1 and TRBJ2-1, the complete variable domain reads KAGVTQTPRYLIKTRGQQVTLSCSPISGHRSVSWYQQTPGQGLQFLFEYFSETQRNKGNFPGRFSGRQFSNSRSEMNVSTLELGDSALYLCASRPGLAGGNEQFFGPGTRLTVL.

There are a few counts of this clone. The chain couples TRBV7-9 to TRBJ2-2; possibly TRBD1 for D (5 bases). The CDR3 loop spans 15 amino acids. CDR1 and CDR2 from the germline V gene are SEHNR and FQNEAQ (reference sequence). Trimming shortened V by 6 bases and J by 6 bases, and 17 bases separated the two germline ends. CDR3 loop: CASRDTGLRSGELFF. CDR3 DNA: TGTGCCAGCAGGGACACTGGGTTGAGGTCCGGGGAGCTGTTTTTT.

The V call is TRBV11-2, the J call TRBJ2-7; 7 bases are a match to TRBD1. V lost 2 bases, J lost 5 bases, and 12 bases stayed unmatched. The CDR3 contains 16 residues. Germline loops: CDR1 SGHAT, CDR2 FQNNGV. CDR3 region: CASSLSWGGQVDEQYF. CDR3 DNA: TGTGCCAGCAGCTTATCTTGGGGTGGACAGGTAGACGAGCAGTACTTC.

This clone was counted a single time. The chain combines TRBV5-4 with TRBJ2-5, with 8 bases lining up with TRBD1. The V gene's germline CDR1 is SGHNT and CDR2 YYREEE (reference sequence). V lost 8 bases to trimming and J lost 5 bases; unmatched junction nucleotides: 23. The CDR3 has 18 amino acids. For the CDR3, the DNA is TGTGCCAGAAGCCCTAACCCTGGACAGGGTTGGGATACGGAGACCCAGTACTTC. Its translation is CARSPNPGQGWDTETQYF.

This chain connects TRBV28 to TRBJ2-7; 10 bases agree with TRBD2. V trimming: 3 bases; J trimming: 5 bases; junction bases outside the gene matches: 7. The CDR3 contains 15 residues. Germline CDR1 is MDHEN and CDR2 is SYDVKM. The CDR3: CASSLVKAGGNEQYF. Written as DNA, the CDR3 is TGTGCCAGCAGTTTGGTTAAAGCGGGGGGGAACGAGCAGTACTTC.